These T cell receptor beta chains were read from a single sample in a study of T-cell memory formation after mild COVID-19. TCRdb recomputed calls from the 5' RACE reads with MiXCR, one row per CDR3 protein. The sample consists of hundreds of thousands of distinct CDR3 sequences, about a sixth of them appearing once. Sequencing was performed on PBMCs or a T cell subset sorted from them (not recorded which). Every receptor here comes from an adult woman who had mild COVID-19 (a few samples of this study predate the infection). Cell type and time point are not known. CDR3s include the opening cysteine and the closing phenylalanine or tryptophan. A D gene is named only where the DNA matches it firmly. Size is stated for part of the rows, as once, few or many counts, or as a class when the clone is expanded.

>few|TRBV12-3/TRBV12-4|TRBJ2-6|15|.
TGTGCCAGCAGACAGACACCCTCTGGGGCCAACGTCCTGACTTTC
CASRQTPSGANVLTF
>few|TRBV21-1|TRBJ2-1|18|.
TGTGCCAGCAGCAAATTATTCGTGGGGACAGGTGAACCGGGCGAGCAGTTCTTC
CASSKLFVGTGEPGEQFF
>few|TRBV29-1|TRBJ2-3|14|.
TGCAGCGTTGATGTAGCGGTGCAGGGAGATACGCAGTATTTT
CSVDVAVQGDTQYF
>.|TRBV5-1|TRBJ1-1|13|TRBD1
TGCGCCAGCAGCCTAGACAGGGTGGATGAAGCTTTCTTT
CASSLDRVDEAFF
>.|TRBV3-1|TRBJ2-5|18|TRBD2
TGTGCCAGCAGCCAAGATGGGGCTAGCGGGGGGGCATGGGAGACCCAGTACTTC
CASSQDGASGGAWETQYF
>.|TRBV30|TRBJ1-2|14|.
TGTGCCTGGAGTGCGCCCGGGCCTTTTTATGGCTACACCTTC
CAWSAPGPFYGYTF
>many|TRBV12-3/TRBV12-4|TRBJ2-7|16|TRBD2
TGTGCCAGCAGTTTAGTGCGCCTAGCGGGAGTCTACGAGCAGTACTTC
CASSLVRLAGVYEQYF
>few|TRBV12-3/TRBV12-4|TRBJ2-5|18|TRBD1
TGTGCCAGCAGTTTTGGGGTGACGGGACAGGGATTGAGGGAGACCCAGTACTTC
CASSFGVTGQGLRETQYF
>few|TRBV6-5|TRBJ2-7|13|.
TGTGCCAGCAGTTACTCGAGGGTCGGGGCGCAGTACTTC
CASSYSRVGAQYF
>.|TRBV12-3/TRBV12-4|TRBJ2-3|14|TRBD2
TGTGCCAGCAGCAGGACTAGCCTAACAGATACGCAGTATTTT
CASSRTSLTDTQYF
>few|TRBV12-3/TRBV12-4|TRBJ2-3|13|TRBD2
TGTGCCGGTCGGACTAGCGCCACAGATACGCAGTATTTT
CAGRTSATDTQYF
>.|TRBV12-3/TRBV12-4|TRBJ1-2|14|.
TGTGCCAGTCTACCTGCCCCCGGGAACTATGGCTACACCTTC
CASLPAPGNYGYTF
>few|TRBV5-5|TRBJ2-7|15|TRBD2
TGTGCCAGCAGCTTGCGCGGGGGTGTCACATACGAGCAGTACTTC
CASSLRGGVTYEQYF
>.|TRBV6-6|TRBJ1-5|16|.
TGTGCCAGCAGTTACAATCGACAGCTGGAGGTATGGCCCCAGCATTTT
CASSYNRQLEVWPQHF
>.|TRBV5-1|TRBJ1-1|12|TRBD1
TGCGCCAGCAGCGGAGGGACAGGGGAAGCTTTCTTT
CASSGGTGEAFF
>few|TRBV3-1|TRBJ2-2|17|TRBD2
TGTGCCAGCAGCCAAGGTTGGGGAGGGCCTAACACCGGGGAGCTGTTTTTT
CASSQGWGGPNTGELFF
>.|TRBV20-1|TRBJ1-1|10|.
TGCAGTGCCCTTAAGTTGGTAGCTTTCTTT
CSALKLVAFF
>.|TRBV18|TRBJ2-7|15|.
TGTGCCAGCTCACCGGGGCACGGTTCGGGATACGAGCAGTACTTC
CASSPGHGSGYEQYF
>.|TRBV19|TRBJ2-1|17|TRBD2
TGTGCCAGTAGGTCAGCGACTAGCGGGGGGAAATACAATGAGCAGTTCTTC
CASRSATSGGKYNEQFF
>few|TRBV5-1|TRBJ2-2|14|.
TGCGCCAGCACCGATTATTTGGACGTCAGGGAGCTGTTTTTT
CASTDYLDVRELFF
>.|TRBV21-1|TRBJ2-5|15|.
TGTGCCAGCAGCAATGGAAGGAGACGGGGGGTAACCCAGTACTTC
CASSNGRRRGVTQYF
>few|TRBV10-3|TRBJ2-7|15|TRBD2
TGTGCCATCAGTCGGGGGGCTAGCGGGAGCTACGAGCAGTACTTC
CAISRGASGSYEQYF
>.|TRBV6-2/TRBV6-3|TRBJ2-7|18|TRBD1
TGTGCCAGCACCTCAAGGGGTCGTGGAACAGGGGATTTCTACGAGCAGTACTTC
CASTSRGRGTGDFYEQYF
>few|TRBV24-1|TRBJ2-1|16|TRBD1
TGTGCCACCAGCGAGACAGGGGTTTCCTCCTACAATGAGCAGTTCTTC
CATSETGVSSYNEQFF
>.|TRBV11-3|TRBJ2-5|16|.
TGTGCCAGCAGCTCCCACCCCCGGCGGGACCAAGAGACCCAGTACTTC
CASSSHPRRDQETQYF
>.|TRBV4-3|TRBJ1-1|15|.
TGCGCCAGCAGCCAAGACTGGCTTATGAACACTGAAGCTTTCTTT
CASSQDWLMNTEAFF
>.|TRBV19|TRBJ2-1|15|TRBD2
TGTGCCAGTAGTATTGGGCTAGCGGGATTCAATGAGCAGTTCTTC
CASSIGLAGFNEQFF
>.|TRBV9|TRBJ2-7|14|.
TGTGCCAGCAGCCCCCGACGGAACTCCTACGAGCAGTACTTC
CASSPRRNSYEQYF
>few|TRBV24-1|TRBJ2-2|16|.
TGTGCCACCAGGTCATCGGGCAGGTTTAACACCGGGGAGCTGTTTTTT
CATRSSGRFNTGELFF
>.|TRBV19|TRBJ2-3|14|.
TGTGCCAGTAGTAAGGAATCTCTCGCGGATACGCAGTATTTT
CASSKESLADTQYF
>few|TRBV7-8|TRBJ1-3|15|.
TGTGCCAGCACCCCGAACCCCACCTCTGGAAACACCATATATTTT
CASTPNPTSGNTIYF
>.|TRBV20-1|TRBJ2-3|14|TRBD2
TGCAGTGCTAGTCCGCGGGGGGGCACAGATACGCAGTATTTT
CSASPRGGTDTQYF
>.|TRBV4-1|TRBJ2-1|16|TRBD2
TGCGCCAGCAGCCGACAGACTAGCGGAGCCTACAATGAGCAGTTCTTC
CASSRQTSGAYNEQFF
>.|TRBV6-5|TRBJ2-2|15|TRBD1
TGTGCCAGCAGACCTACAGGGGGGAGCACCGGGGAGCTGTTTTTT
CASRPTGGSTGELFF
>few|TRBV5-1|TRBJ2-1|14|.
TGCGCCAGCAGCTTGGAGCCGCAAACGAATGAGCAGTTCTTC
CASSLEPQTNEQFF
>few|TRBV5-1|TRBJ2-1|12|.
TGCGCCAGCTGCTATGCGGGAAATGAGCAGTTCTTC
CASCYAGNEQFF
>few|TRBV24-1|TRBJ2-4|16|TRBD1
TGTGCCACCAGTGATCGAAGTACAGGGGGCGCGGGCATTCAGTACTTC
CATSDRSTGGAGIQYF
>few|TRBV5-1|TRBJ2-6|18|.
TGCGCCAGCAGCGAGACAGTTCTCTATTCCTCTGGGGCCAACGTCCTGACTTTC
CASSETVLYSSGANVLTF
>.|TRBV7-9|TRBJ2-6|16|.
TGTGCCAGCAGCTTATTAGGTTACTCTGGGGCCAACGTCCTGACTTTC
CASSLLGYSGANVLTF
>few|TRBV7-2|TRBJ2-1|17|.
TGTGCCAGCAGCTTATATGGCGGAGCCGTCCTAAGCAATGAGCAGTTCTTC
CASSLYGGAVLSNEQFF
>.|TRBV15|TRBJ2-7|15|.
TGTGCCACCAGCATTGGGCAGGGTAACAGCTACGAGCAGTACTTC
CATSIGQGNSYEQYF
>few|TRBV4-3|TRBJ2-1|13|.
TGCGCCAGCAGCCAAGAAAGGGGGGGTGAGCAGTTCTTC
CASSQERGGEQFF
>many|TRBV4-2|TRBJ1-6|17|TRBD1
TGTGCCAGCAGCCAAGAGGCGGGGACAGGGTTAAATTCACCCCTCCACTTT
CASSQEAGTGLNSPLHF
>many|TRBV6-5|TRBJ2-7|13|.
TGTGCCAGCACGGAGACTTCGACCTACGAGCAGTACTTC
CASTETSTYEQYF
>.|TRBV6-4|TRBJ2-1|15|TRBD2
TGTGCCAGCAGTCCCCAGAGCGGGACCCGCAATGAGCAGTTCTTC
CASSPQSGTRNEQFF
>.|TRBV5-1|TRBJ1-1|13|.
TGCGCCAGCAGCTGGGGGGGGGTGACTGAAGCTTTCTTT
CASSWGGVTEAFF
>many|TRBV7-2|TRBJ2-1|12|.
TGTGCCAGCGGACTACCTAGGGATGAGCAGTTCTTC
CASGLPRDEQFF
>few|TRBV7-9|TRBJ2-7|20|.
TGTGCCAGCAGCTACACTCTGGGACCCAACCTCAAAAAGGGCTCCTACGAGCAGTACTTC
CASSYTLGPNLKKGSYEQYF
>.|TRBV24-1|TRBJ2-1|11|.
TGTGCCACCGGGAAGGGGAATGAGCAGTTCTTC
CATGKGNEQFF
>many|TRBV24-1|TRBJ2-2|15|.
TGTGCCACCAGTGATTTGCACCAGGACACCGGGGAGCTGTTTTTT
CATSDLHQDTGELFF
>.|TRBV12-3/TRBV12-4|TRBJ2-3|14|TRBD2
TGTGCCAGCAGTTGGACTAGCGGTCCCTATACGCAGTATTTT
CASSWTSGPYTQYF
>few|TRBV7-2|TRBJ1-5|15|.
TGTGCCAGCAGCCCCACGGCGCAGGGGAATCAGCCCCAGCATTTT
CASSPTAQGNQPQHF
>.|TRBV30|TRBJ1-2|13|.
TGTGCCTTGCTTGGGGGGCGCAACTATGGCTACACCTTC
CALLGGRNYGYTF
>.|TRBV18|TRBJ2-2|18|TRBD1
TGTGCCAGCTCACCACCTTCCAGGGGGACAGGGAACACCGGGGAGCTGTTTTTT
CASSPPSRGTGNTGELFF
>.|TRBV4-1|TRBJ2-7|15|.
TGCGCCAGCAGCATCCCCGGGAGCGCTTCCTACGAGCAGTACTTC
CASSIPGSASYEQYF
>many|TRBV6-2/TRBV6-3|TRBJ2-7|14|.
TGTGCCAGCAGTATACAAGGGGCAACCTACGAGCAGTACTTC
CASSIQGATYEQYF
>.|TRBV14|TRBJ1-1|13|.
TGTGCCAGCAGCCAAGTTCGGGGATTAGGAGCTTTCTTT
CASSQVRGLGAFF
>.|TRBV18|TRBJ1-1|12|.
TGTGCCAGCTCACCCCGGGACGGTGAAGCTTTCTTT
CASSPRDGEAFF